This T cell receptor beta chain was captured by sequencing in a study of tumor-infiltrating lymphocytes in glioblastoma multiforme. The germline gives CDR1 SGHNT, CDR2 YENEEA. The CDR3 spans 16 residues. V dropped 5 bases and J dropped 2 bases, with 19 bases sitting between them. TCR beta libraries were built from RNA through three nested multiplex PCR rounds using modified ARM-PCR. Input was 0.45 to 0.5 ug total RNA, reverse-transcribed with a C-beta primer. From the multiplex PCR reads, TCRdb called clonotypes with MiXCR, one entry per CDR3 protein. Of 10,000 to 15,000 distinct CDR3 sequences in the sample, under 70% were seen once. A word on this clonotype: A much larger clone is a single base away; this may be a read error.

The sequenced material came from brain tumor tissue. The chain has TRBV11-3 and TRBJ2-7, with D unclear. This TCR was recovered from a male donor with glioblastoma. The CDR3: CASSLITVRETYEQYF. As DNA, the CDR3 is TGTGCCAGCAGCCTGATTACGGTGAGAGAAACCTACGAGCAGTACTTC.